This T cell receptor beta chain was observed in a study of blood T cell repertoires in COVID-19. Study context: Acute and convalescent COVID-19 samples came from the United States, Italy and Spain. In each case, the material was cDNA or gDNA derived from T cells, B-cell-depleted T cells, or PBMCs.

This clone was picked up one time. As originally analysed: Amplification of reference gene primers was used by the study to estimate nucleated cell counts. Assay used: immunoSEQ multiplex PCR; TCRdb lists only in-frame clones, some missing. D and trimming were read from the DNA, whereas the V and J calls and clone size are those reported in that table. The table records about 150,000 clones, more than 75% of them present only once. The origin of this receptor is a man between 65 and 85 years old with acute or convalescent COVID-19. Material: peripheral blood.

CDR3 sequence: CASSAGTANFNEKLFF. CDR3 DNA: TGTGCCAGCAGCGCCGGGACAGCGAACTTTAATGAAAAACTGTTTTTT. The chain employs TRBV9 and TRBJ1-4; 7 bases agree with TRBD1. In germline, CDR1 is SGDLS, CDR2 YYNGEE. CDR3 length: 16 amino acids. V lost 3 bases, J lost 4 bases, and 9 bases stayed unmatched.